A single sample is the source of the 20 T cell receptor delta chains below, sequenced in a study of γδ T cells in repeated Plasmodium falciparum infection (dated by TCRdb to about 2021). The library was prepared using multiplex PCR. The data were produced on an Illumina MiSeq. Clones were re-identified by TCRdb from the public reads with CATT, and rows with the same DNA were merged. In this sample the table shows approximately 50,000 delta-chain clones, roughly 2% of which occur a single time. The top ten hold around 24% of the sample. Vgamma9/Vdelta2+ and Vdelta2-negative gammadelta T cell populations were flow-sorted from peripheral blood mononuclear cells for bulk TCR repertoire analysis. The sequenced sample was gamma-delta T cells from blood. The receptors come from a pool of human donors (malaria-infected and uninfected, not separated).

The chain carries TRDV2 and TRDJ1; 7 bases line up with TRDD3. No J segment appears in TCRdb, so it was assigned here by matching the sequence to germline. The V and J ends lost 4 bases and 8 bases, in that order; junction bases with no gene match: 30. This CDR3 has 20 amino acids. From germline, CDR1 is GEAIGNYY and CDR2 EKD. CDR3 sequence reads: CACEPMGIKRVTRVEEKLIF. Here the CDR3 DNA reads TGTGCCTGTGAACCTATGGGGATAAAAAGGGTTACAAGGGTAGAAGAGAAACTCATCTTT.

On this clone: Translating this DNA gives a protein that differs at residue 15 from the TCRdb one, which belongs to a much larger clone; a read error is likely, and the protein shown is this translation. This chain connects TRDV1 to TRDJ1; D is possibly TRDD2 or TRDD3 (6 bases each). TCRdb leaves out the J gene; it was filled in here by matching the DNA to germline. The CDR3 loop spans 24 amino acids. Trimming took off 0 bases at V and 0 bases at J, with 35 bases between the two ends. Germline CDR1 TSWWSYY, CDR2 QGS. Written as DNA, the CDR3 is TGTGCTCTTGGGGAACTAGCCCTCCTACCCTTCTCTCTTTACCGGGGGAGCTACACCGATAAACTCATCTTT. As protein: CALGELALLPFSLYRGSYTDKLIF.

In the case of this clone: The protein that TCRdb holds for this DNA derives from a much larger clone and differs from the translated DNA at residue 20, which likely indicates a read error; the protein shown here is translated from the DNA. The chain couples TRDV1 to TRDJ1, with 9 positions matching TRDD2. The J gene is absent in TCRdb and was assigned here via DNA matching to germline. The CDR3 runs 23 residues. From germline, CDR1 is TSWWSYY and CDR2 QGS. The CDR3 coding sequence is TGTGCTCTTGGGGAACCCCATCACCTTCCTACAAGTACTGGTCGAAAATACACCGATGAACTCATCTTT. Its translation is CALGEPHHLPTSTGRKYTDELIF.

Remarks on this clone: TCRdb shows a much larger clone's protein in place of this DNA's translation, and the two differ at residue 4, likely through a read error; the protein shown is translated from the DNA. The chain recombines TRDV2 with TRDJ1; 9 nucleotides align to TRDD3. Because TCRdb records no J gene, it was assigned here through a match of the DNA to germline. After removal of 5 bases from V and 0 bases from J, the junction contained 12 bases not matched to a gene. The CDR3 is 17 amino acids. Per germline, CDR1 GEAIGNYY and CDR2 EKD. The CDR3 nucleotides read TGTGCCTGTGGCATTCTGGGGGATTCCCCGTACACCGATAAACTCATCTTT. Translation gives CACGILGDSPYTDKLIF.

This clone came up many times. The translation of this DNA and the TCRdb protein of a much larger clone differ at residue 5, probably owing to a read error; the protein shown here is translated from the DNA. The chain links TRDV1 to TRDJ1; TRDD3 agrees at 8 bases. V gave up 4 bases and J gave up 0 bases; unmatched junction bases: 13. The CDR3 is 18 residues long. Germline lookup yields CDR1 TSWWSYY and CDR2 QGS. The CDR3 coding sequence is TGTGCTCTTGGGGGACTAAAATGGGGGATGTCCGACACCGATAAACTCATCTTT. Protein product: CALGGLKWGMSDTDKLIF.

To note about this clone: This likely reflects a read error, since a far larger clone is one base away. Other nucleotide sequences from this sample produce the same CDR3. The V and J genes are TRDV1 and TRDJ1, with 10 bases that match TRDD3. Per the germline V gene, CDR1 is TSWWSYY and CDR2 is QGS. The CDR3 consists of 17 residues. The V and J ends lost 2 bases and 1 base, in that order; junction bases with no gene match: 7. The CDR3 loop is CALGEEYWGISTDKLIF. The CDR3 bases are TGTGCTCTTGGGGAAGAGTACTGGGGGATCTCCACCGATAAACTCATCTTT.

This clone was picked up a small number of times. The protein recorded in TCRdb matches a much larger clone and deviates from this DNA's translation at residue 6, suggesting a read error; the protein here is obtained by translating the DNA. The chain carries TRDV1 and TRDJ1; D perhaps matches TRDD2 (7 bases). Germline V gene lookup returns CDR1 TSWWSYY and CDR2 QGS. V lost 5 bases and J 0 bases, leaving 31 bases between the germline ends. There are 21 residues in the CDR3. CDR3 DNA: TGTGCTCTTGGGCGTTTCCTTCCTTTATTGGGGATCCCCATGTACACCGATAAACTCATCTTT. Amino acid sequence: CALGRFLPLLGIPMYTDKLIF.

This clone was seen many times. TCRdb pairs this DNA with a much larger clone's protein that differs at residue 17, likely a read error; the protein shown was translated from the DNA. The V and J genes are TRDV2 and TRDJ1, with TRDD3 matching 10 bases. This CDR3 has 20 residues. Germline-derived CDR1 and CDR2 are GEAIGNYY and EKD. The CDR3 here is CACDTHPRMLGDRYTDELIF. The CDR3 DNA reads TGTGCCTGTGACACGCATCCCCGAATGCTGGGGGATAGGTACACCGATGAACTCATCTTT.

This clone has at least ten counts. The chain has TRDV2 and TRDJ3; 7 nucleotides align to TRDD3. TCRdb carries no J gene annotation; the J gene was assigned here by matching the DNA with germline. J was trimmed by 0 bases and V by 0 bases; bases with no gene match: 13. Germline CDR1 reads GEAIGNYY; CDR2 reads EKD. CDR3 length equals 21 residues. CDR3 sequence: CACDTGSLGVYSSWDTRQMFF. The CDR3 DNA reads TGTGCCTGTGACACCGGTAGCCTGGGGGTATACAGCTCCTGGGACACCCGACAGATGTTTTTC.

On this clone itself: The protein TCRdb gives is from a much larger clone and does not agree with this DNA's translation at residue 10, likely a read error; the protein shown here comes from the DNA. The chain carries TRDV2 and TRDJ1, with a possible D match to TRDD3 (6 bases). No J gene was available from TCRdb, and it was assigned here by a germline match of the DNA. With 0 bases removed from V and 2 bases from J, the gap between germline ends came to 27 bases. The CDR3 is 20 amino acids. Germline V lookup: CDR1 GEAIGNYY, CDR2 EKD. The CDR3 loop is CACDTEEVRRYEGVTDKLIF. In DNA, the CDR3 is TGTGCCTGTGACACCGAGGAAGTACGGAGATACGAGGGGGTTACCGATAAACTCATCTTT.

This clone occurred a few times. TCRdb records a much larger clone's protein for this DNA, with a difference at residue 7 that likely arises from a read error; the protein given is the translation of the DNA. The chain uses TRDV1 and TRDJ1, with 7 bases aligning to TRDD3. TCRdb gives no J gene; it was assigned here by matching the DNA to germline. This CDR3 is built from 22 residues. The germline CDR1 and CDR2 sequences are TSWWSYY and QGS. V shed 0 bases and J 5 bases; nucleotides not matched to a gene: 27. In nucleotides, the CDR3 is TGTGCTCTTGGGGAACTAGAAGCCCATCTACTTAGACTGGGGTTGTTAAGAGATAAACTCATCTTT. This codes for CALGELEAHLLRLGLLRDKLIF.

On this clone: A read error likely explains why the TCRdb protein, taken from a much larger clone, differs from this DNA's translation at residue 14; the protein shown is translated from the DNA. The genes are TRDV3 and TRDJ1, with a possible D match to TRDD3 (6 bases). No J gene was available from TCRdb, and it was assigned here by a germline match of the DNA. Germline assignment: CDR1 TVYSNPD and CDR2 GDNSRS (reference sequence). This CDR3 is 17 amino acids long. The CDR3 nucleotides are TGTGCCTCCGCCTCCCTACTCCCGGGGGACGGGAGAGATAGACTCATCTTT. Translation gives CASASLLPGDGRDRLIF.

This clone was counted between two and nine times. TCRdb's protein, taken from a much larger clone, differs from this DNA's translation at residue 22, likely owing to a read error; the protein displayed comes from the DNA. The chain couples TRDV1 to TRDJ2, with TRDD3 matching 12 bases. The CDR3 is made up of 25 amino acids. The germline CDR1 and CDR2 sequences are TSWWSYY and QGS. The CDR3 protein is CALGATSFTSTPLYWGIQGTARLFF. In DNA form, the CDR3 reads TGTGCTCTTGGGGCCACGTCCTTTACCTCTACACCTTTGTACTGGGGGATACAGGGGACAGCACGACTCTTCTTT.

Regarding this clone: TCRdb attributes to this sequence the protein of a much larger clone, which differs from the DNA translation at residue 22; a read error is likely, and the protein displayed is translated from the DNA. V is TRDV3 and J is TRDJ1, with TRDD3 identical over 13 bases. CDR1 TVYSNPD and CDR2 GDNSRS come from the germline V gene (reference sequence). This CDR3 region has 23 residues. CDR3: CAFTGEPPPAYWGIRFLTDKLTF. The DNA for the CDR3 is TGTGCCTTTACCGGGGAGCCTCCTCCCGCTTACTGGGGGATACGCTTTTTAACCGATAAACTCACCTTT.

This clone has only a few counts. A far more abundant clone sits one base away, making this likely a read error. Within the sample, other DNA sequences also encode this same CDR3. The CDR3 loop reads CALGELVPTGDKLIRKLIF. DNA for the CDR3: TGTGCTCTTGGGGAACTAGTACCTACGGGGGATAAATTAATACGTAAGCTCATCTTT. The chain combines TRDV1 with TRDJ1; TRDD3 matches 8 bases. Germline trimming cut 0 bases from V and 11 bases from J; bases unmatched to any gene: 23. The CDR3 extends over 19 amino acids. CDR1 is TSWWSYY, CDR2 QGS, per germline.

With respect to this clone: TCRdb has a much larger clone's protein, which differs at residue 18 from the translation of this DNA, likely because of a read error; what is shown is the protein translated from the DNA. The chain links TRAV38-2/DV8 to TRDJ1; 8 bases agree with TRDD3. TCRdb lists no J gene, so it was determined here by aligning the DNA to germline. This CDR3 has 27 amino acids. Trimming took 3 bases from V and 0 from J; bases not matched to a gene: 40. Germline CDR1 and CDR2: TSESDYY and QEAYKQQN. The CDR3 DNA is TGTGCTTATAGGAACCCTTCCGTGGTTAGGATCAAAAATTATCACTGGGGGGTACGCTTTTACACCGATAAACTCATCTTT. Translation: CAYRNPSVVRIKNYHWGVRFYTDKLIF.

In the case of this clone: The protein held in TCRdb is that of a much larger clone and does not match this DNA's translation at residue 3, likely because of a read error; the protein shown is translated from the DNA. J is TRDJ1 and V is TRDV2; 9 bases are shared with TRDD3. Assignment of the J gene here rests on matching the DNA to germline, because TCRdb gives none. Germline V gene lookup returns CDR1 GEAIGNYY and CDR2 EKD. This CDR3 region has 16 residues. DNA of the CDR3: TGTGCCCGTGATCTCCTGGGGGATGGGTACACCGATAAACTCATCTTT. It yields the protein CARDLLGDGYTDKLIF.

Comments on this clone: The TCRdb protein, from a much larger clone, departs from this DNA's translation at residue 9, likely by read error; the protein shown derives from the DNA. The chain employs TRDV2 and TRDJ1; 7 bases fit TRDD2. Since TCRdb gives no J gene, matching the DNA to germline was used here to assign it. This CDR3 region has 23 residues. V lost 2 bases and J lost 0; bases outside the gene matches: 29. The germline CDR1 and CDR2 sequences are GEAIGNYY and EKD. The CDR3 sequence: CACDMVGFHPNLPAGAYTDKLIF. The CDR3 coding sequence is TGTGCCTGTGACATGGTCGGATTCCACCCAAACCTTCCTGCTGGAGCGTACACCGATAAACTCATCTTT.

This clone appeared a few times. A read error likely explains why the TCRdb protein, taken from a much larger clone, differs from this DNA's translation at residue 12; the protein shown is translated from the DNA. The V call is TRDV1, the J call TRDJ1; TRDD3 is a possible D gene (6 bases). Trimming shortened V by 5 bases and J by 0 bases, and 31 bases separated the two germline ends. The CDR3 contains 21 residues. Looked up from germline, CDR1 is TSWWSYY and CDR2 is QGS. The CDR3 sequence is CALGKVLLWWGVPFYTDKLIF. CDR3 sequence (DNA): TGTGCTCTTGGGAAGGTTCTACTTTGGTGGGGGGTCCCTTTCTACACCGATAAACTCATCTTT.

This clone was observed a handful of times. TCRdb assigns this DNA the protein of a much larger clone, which departs from its translation at residue 17; this likely reflects a read error, and the protein shown comes from translating the DNA. The chain combines TRDV1 with TRDJ1; 11 bases are a match to TRDD3. The J gene is not listed in TCRdb, so it was assigned here from a DNA match to germline. CDR3 size: 21 residues. Germline V gene lookup returns CDR1 TSWWSYY and CDR2 QGS. Trimming at V came to 6 bases and at J to 7 bases, leaving 28 bases not matched to a gene. For the CDR3, the DNA is TGTGCTCTTGGATTAAGGATCCTACGGGCTTGGGGGATACGGTTACCCCGTAAACTCATCTTT. It yields the protein CALGLRILRAWGIRLPRKLIF.